This T cell receptor beta chain was recovered during a study of T cells in Graves' hyperthyroidism and ophthalmopathy (dated by TCRdb to the late 2010s). As for the study more broadly: Peripheral blood was collected at initial diagnosis, before any treatment. In addition, the study compared T-cell repertoires in thyroid tissue and in blood from about 6 Graves' hyperthyroidism patients. Prospective prediction of ophthalmopathy was tested in an independent validation cohort consisting of 18 to 20 hyperthyroidism patients and more than 15 patients who later progressed to ophthalmopathy. To identify TCR V-J signatures that set the groups apart, the researchers used a discovery cohort of 95 to 100 patients, made up of 43 with Graves' ophthalmopathy and some 60 with stable Graves' hyperthyroidism. TCR Vbeta CDR3 sequencing of some 140 peripheral blood samples (over 40 ophthalmopathy, 70 to 85 hyperthyroidism and approximately 17 progressor patients) is reported in the paper. After blood sampling, hyperthyroidism patients were treated with methimazole at a starting dose of 30 mg daily, and ophthalmopathy patients were treated with high-dose intravenous methylprednisolone. For training and testing, the 100 or so patients in the discovery cohort were randomly divided in a 7:3 ratio.

Stable Graves' hyperthyroidism was defined as no progression to ophthalmopathy during 18 months of follow-up. The hyperthyroidism patients were between 18 and 65 years old and newly diagnosed, with a disease duration of less than 2 months. Patients with uncontrolled infections, other autoimmune diseases, pregnancy or lactation were excluded. Diagnoses relied on clinical symptoms, serum thyroxine and TRAb, thyroid ultrasound and orbital computed tomography. Ficoll-Paque density gradient centrifugation was used to isolate PBMCs from 8.5 to 10 ml of fresh peripheral blood. Total RNA was extracted using Trizol reagent, and RNA quality was assessed on an Agilent 2100 Bioanalyzer. What the authors observed across the whole study: No statistical method was used to set the sample size in advance, and investigators knew the group allocation. In cross-validation, a model built on a 13 V-J signature told ophthalmopathy apart from stable hyperthyroidism with under 90% sensitivity and about 81% specificity, and in testing the same model reached 80%/75%. In validation, the model predicted progression to ophthalmopathy a median of roughly six months before onset, with over 60% sensitivity and around 76% specificity. Blood samples also contained most of the expanded thyroid clonotypes (frequency above 0.001), which suggests that blood repertoires may reflect thyroid immune responses.

The table lists this clonotype with many counts. The clone's antigen remains unknown. Base-call qualities are not available, and no considerably larger clone is one nucleotide away. The CDR3 sequence holds 15 residues, the cysteine and phenylalanine included. The retained sequence is limited to the CDR3, 45 bases, with the frame set at the first base. V loses 1 base of germline sequence and J loses 2 bases, and the interval between the two ends is 12 bases. CDR1 is given as LNHDA and CDR2 as SQIVND, both from the germline V gene (reference sequence). TCR beta CDR3 regions were amplified from RNA transcripts. The first round of RT-PCR for the TCR CDR3 was performed with the HTBI primer set and the Qiagen OneStep RT-PCR kit. The libraries were constructed in a second round of multiplex PCR and then size-selected and purified. The libraries were sequenced on an Illumina HiSeq2000 using paired-end 100 bp reads. The authors processed their data as follows. SOAPnuke was used to process the raw data, removing reads that contained adapters or uncalled bases, had a mean Phred below 15, or lacked an exact match to the constant primer or identifier. COPE v1.2.5 was used to merge the high-quality paired reads, and each unique nucleotide sequence was defined as a clonotype. Clonotypes were aligned to IMGT TRBV, TRBD and TRBJ reference segments using MiTCR v1.1. The analysis was restricted to V-J combinations with a frequency above 0.0001, which together covered 99% to 99.2% of the repertoires. The TCS score was defined as F50 (clonal expansion) divided by E x V (chaos), with BLOSUM62-based TCRdist calculated between CDR3 peptides within each V-J. Welch's t-statistics and random forest reduced some 510 V-J features to around 14, which were used in a naive Bayes classifier (R e1071). TCRdb reworked the public reads: Q25 trimming with fastp, MiXCR clone assembly, productive beta chains retained. Rows merge per CDR3 protein into single entries with the most common DNA and genes. These V and J calls rely on TCRdb rather than the paper's analysis. The sample table shows around 420,000 distinct CDR3 sequences, and more than 15% are seen once. The ten largest make up around 7.7% of the sample.

This TCR derives from a woman between 18 and 29 years old with Graves' hyperthyroidism. Sequencing was performed on blood. The sequence links TRBV19 to TRBJ2-7; the D gene cannot be resolved beyond TRBD1 or TRBD2, each matching 5 bases. The CDR3 here reads CASSIVGTAPYEQYF. The DNA sequence is TGTGCCAGTAGTATAGTCGGGACGGCCCCCTACGAGCAGTACTTC.